These T cell receptor beta chains were read from a single sample in a study of blood T cells in healthy people across ages. MiXCR was run by TCRdb on the 5' RACE reads, yielding one entry per CDR3 protein. This sample carries about 680,000 distinct CDR3 sequences, 45% to 50% of them seen once, and the ten largest clones take 25% to 35%. Sequenced input: blood. The receptors originated from a woman aged 60-70 years in good health. The CDR3 runs from the conserved cysteine through the conserved F or W. D genes are given only for firm matches. Clone size, where shown, is once, few, many, or a class for clones that have expanded.

j_call v_call d_call clone_size cdr3_aa cdr3_nt
TRBJ2-2 TRBV7-2 . . CASSPTGLSAELFF TGTGCCAGCAGCCCCACAGGGCTATCCGCGGAGCTGTTTTTT
TRBJ2-3 TRBV28 TRBD2 . CASSLTGLAGSTDTQYF TGTGCCAGCAGTTTAACCGGACTAGCGGGGTCCACAGATACGCAGTATTTT
TRBJ2-2 TRBV4-3 . . CASSQEFTGELFF TGCGCCAGCAGCCAAGAGTTTACCGGGGAGCTGTTTTTT
TRBJ2-1 TRBV21-1 . . CASSKALYRGRPNEQFF TGTGCCAGCAGCAAAGCGCTTTACAGGGGACGTCCCAATGAGCAGTTCTTC
TRBJ2-7 TRBV9 . once CASSGELGCEQYF TGTGCCAGCAGCGGCGAACTAGGTTGCGAGCAGTACTTC
TRBJ2-5 TRBV20-1 . . CSARDPWTRGTQYF TGCAGTGCTAGAGATCCCTGGACGAGAGGGACCCAGTACTTC
TRBJ2-3 TRBV4-2 . . CASSQDHSSGYEMDTQYF TGTGCCAGCAGCCAAGATCATTCCAGCGGGTATGAGATGGATACGCAGTATTTT
TRBJ2-5 TRBV30 . . CAWEDGVKNEQYF TGTGCCTGGGAGGACGGAGTCAAAAATGAGCAGTACTTC
TRBJ2-1 TRBV24-1 TRBD2 . CATSDPRGGGLAGMNSYNEQFF TGTGCCACCAGTGACCCTAGGGGCGGGGGACTAGCGGGTATGAATTCCTACAATGAGCAGTTCTTC
TRBJ2-5 TRBV7-2 TRBD1 . CASSFYRGSQETQYF TGTGCCAGCAGCTTCTACAGGGGATCGCAAGAGACCCAGTACTTC
TRBJ2-7 TRBV29-1 . . CSVGGKRGFYEQYF TGCAGCGTTGGGGGCAAAAGGGGGTTCTACGAGCAGTACTTC
TRBJ2-4 TRBV2 TRBD2 once CASSEERGGQYF TGTGCCAGCAGTGAGGAGCGGGGTGGGCAGTACTTC
TRBJ2-5 TRBV4-3 . many CASSQLRGPQETQYF TGCGCCAGCAGCCAACTCAGAGGACCCCAAGAGACCCAGTACTTC
TRBJ2-3 TRBV29-1 TRBD2 many CSAGTSGTDTQYF TGCAGTGCTGGGACTAGCGGCACAGATACGCAGTATTTT
TRBJ2-2 TRBV12-3/TRBV12-4 . many CASSPHTQGSTGELFF TGTGCCAGCAGCCCTCACACCCAGGGATCTACCGGGGAGCTGTTTTTT
TRBJ2-7 TRBV29-1 TRBD1 few CSVEDRDSRYEQYF TGCAGCGTTGAAGATCGGGACAGTAGGTACGAGCAGTACTTC
TRBJ2-7 TRBV29-1 . few CSVGGSGRSYEQYF TGCAGCGTTGGTGGGAGCGGGCGCTCCTACGAGCAGTACTTC
TRBJ1-5 TRBV4-2 . few CASSQATSGYSNQPQHF TGTGCCAGCAGCCAAGCGACGTCAGGTTATAGCAATCAGCCCCAGCATTTT
TRBJ1-1 TRBV10-3 TRBD1 few CAISGKGATEAFF TGTGCCATCAGTGGGAAGGGGGCCACTGAAGCTTTCTTT
TRBJ1-6 TRBV7-9 TRBD1 few CASSPQTGEAPLHF TGTGCCAGCAGCCCACAAACAGGGGAAGCACCCCTCCACTTT
TRBJ2-2 TRBV7-2 . . CASTRDPGSTGELFF TGTGCCAGCACCCGTGACCCGGGGTCCACCGGGGAGCTGTTTTTT
TRBJ2-7 TRBV20-1 . . CSARSPQGYYEQYF TGCAGTGCTAGATCCCCTCAGGGGTACTACGAGCAGTACTTC
TRBJ2-7 TRBV20-1 TRBD1 . CSARDPRGLNEQYF TGCAGTGCTAGAGATCCCAGGGGGCTGAATGAGCAGTACTTC
TRBJ1-2 TRBV2 . many CASSVGTDGYTF TGTGCCAGCAGTGTGGGGACGGATGGCTACACCTTC
TRBJ2-7 TRBV5-1 . . CASSLAPTGSSYEQYF TGCGCCAGCAGCTTGGCTCCGACCGGGAGCTCCTACGAGCAGTACTTC
TRBJ2-3 TRBV28 . . CASRDLGDTQYF TGTGCCAGCCGGGACTTAGGTGATACGCAGTATTTT
TRBJ2-5 TRBV21-1 . . CASNPNGDSRIPKETQYF TGTGCCAGCAACCCAAACGGGGACAGTCGAATCCCCAAAGAGACCCAGTACTTC
TRBJ2-5 TRBV4-3 . many CASSQRQGGETQYF TGCGCCAGCAGCCAGAGACAGGGAGGAGAGACCCAGTACTTC
TRBJ2-1 TRBV7-2 . . CASSDGPGLQFF TGTGCCAGCAGCGACGGACCCGGCCTGCAGTTCTTC
TRBJ2-1 TRBV2 TRBD2 . CASRAGTSEYNEQFF TGTGCCAGCAGAGCCGGGACTAGCGAGTACAATGAGCAGTTCTTC
TRBJ2-3 TRBV27 . . CASSFSHITDTQYF TGTGCCAGCAGTTTCAGCCACATCACAGATACGCAGTATTTT
TRBJ2-7 TRBV28 TRBD1 . CASHDRAYEQYF TGTGCCAGCCACGACAGGGCCTACGAGCAGTACTTC
TRBJ2-3 TRBV2 . . CASSGRDGDTQYF TGTGCCAGCAGTGGCAGGGATGGAGATACGCAGTATTTT
TRBJ2-7 TRBV20-1 TRBD1 . CSTTGQGDNEQYF TGCAGTACCACGGGACAGGGGGACAACGAGCAGTACTTC
TRBJ1-1 TRBV6-5 . . CASSYSIARLGTEAFF TGTGCCAGCAGTTACTCGATAGCAAGGTTGGGGACTGAAGCTTTCTTT
TRBJ2-1 TRBV24-1 TRBD2 . CATSDRTRVNEQFF TGTGCCACCAGTGACAGGACTAGGGTCAATGAGCAGTTCTTC
TRBJ2-1 TRBV18 . . CASSPRAGGEQFF TGTGCCAGCTCACCTCGGGCCGGTGGTGAGCAGTTCTTC
TRBJ1-2 TRBV4-3 . . CASSQGLTEYGYTF TGCGCCAGCAGCCAAGGACTGACGGAATATGGCTACACCTTC
TRBJ2-6 TRBV12-3/TRBV12-4 . . CASSSAGAGANVLTF TGTGCCAGCAGTTCCGCAGGGGCTGGGGCCAACGTCCTGACTTTC
TRBJ2-7 TRBV10-3 . few CAISISGSIYEQYF TGTGCCATCAGTATTTCGGGGTCCATCTACGAGCAGTACTTC
TRBJ1-1 TRBV20-1 TRBD1 . CSALSGTGGNTEAFF TGCAGTGCCCTGAGCGGGACAGGTGGGAACACTGAAGCTTTCTTT
TRBJ1-4 TRBV7-2 . . CASSLGQREKLFF TGTGCCAGCAGCTTAGGACAACGTGAAAAACTGTTTTTT
TRBJ2-1 TRBV11-2 TRBD2 once CTSSSGLAGNNEQFF TGTACCAGCAGCTCGGGACTAGCGGGGAACAATGAGCAGTTCTTC
TRBJ2-5 TRBV4-3 TRBD1 few CASSLRDRGGNEQYF TGCGCCAGCAGCCTACGGGACAGGGGAGGGAATGAGCAGTACTTC
TRBJ2-7 TRBV7-2 TRBD1 . CASSLGTGNFYEQYF TGTGCCAGCAGCTTAGGGACAGGAAACTTCTACGAGCAGTACTTC
TRBJ2-7 TRBV2 . . CASSVPQTSSYEQYF TGTGCCAGCAGTGTACCACAGACGAGCTCCTACGAGCAGTACTTC
TRBJ2-7 TRBV5-1 . . CASSFAPRDVAYEQYF TGCGCCAGCAGCTTTGCCCCCCGGGACGTAGCCTACGAGCAGTACTTC
TRBJ1-1 TRBV10-2 . . CASRSAMNTEAFF TGCGCCAGCAGGTCAGCTATGAACACTGAAGCTTTCTTT
TRBJ1-1 TRBV20-1 . . CSAETGTNTEAFF TGCAGTGCCGAAACAGGGACGAACACTGAAGCTTTCTTT
TRBJ2-5 TRBV28 . once CASSFRQVEETQYF TGTGCCAGCAGTTTCCGGCAGGTAGAAGAGACCCAGTACTTC
TRBJ2-3 TRBV18 . . CASFTGQAAGTQYF TGTGCCAGCTTCACCGGGCAGGCCGCAGGTACGCAGTATTTT
TRBJ2-4 TRBV20-1 . many CSGGMGLAKNIQYF TGCAGTGGTGGAATGGGTCTAGCCAAAAACATTCAGTACTTC
TRBJ2-1 TRBV7-3 TRBD2 . CASSLTSGSCNEQFF TGTGCCAGCAGCTTGACTAGCGGGAGCTGCAATGAGCAGTTCTTC
TRBJ2-7 TRBV29-1 . few CSVLGGFYEQYF TGCAGCGTTCTAGGCGGATTCTACGAGCAGTACTTC
TRBJ2-6 TRBV11-2 . . CASSSTEGGTLTF TGTGCCAGCAGCTCCACCGAGGGGGGGACCCTGACTTTC